The 18 T cell receptor beta chains below all came from one sample that was sequenced in a study of blood T cell repertoires in COVID-19. The data were produced by immunoSEQ multiplex PCR, yet TCRdb's version contains in-frame clones alone and is incomplete. The table shows about 300,000 clones, with nearly 90% occurring only once. The sample taken for sequencing was peripheral blood. The origin of the receptors is a woman aged 25 to 39 with COVID-19, enrolled during active disease.

V and J are TRBV3-1 (or the pseudogene TRBV3-2) and TRBJ2-5, with 14 bases identical to TRBD2. CDR3 length: 17 amino acids. J gave up 2 bases and V 1 base, and 3 bases lay outside the gene matches. The germline V gene has CDR1 LGHDT and CDR2 YNNKEL (reference sequence). CDR3 sequence: CASSQAGLAGGQETQYF. The CDR3 DNA sequence: TGTGCCAGCAGCCAAGCAGGACTAGCGGGGGGACAAGAGACCCAGTACTTC.

The V gene is TRBV20-1, the J gene TRBJ2-1, with 11 positions matching TRBD2. V lost 3 bases and J lost 15; bases outside the gene matches: 10. The CDR3 is 13 residues long. Looked up from germline, CDR1 is DFQATT and CDR2 is SNEGSKA (reference sequence). DNA of the CDR3: TGCAGTGCTAGTTTCTCTCCTAGCGGGGGGCCGTTCTTC. It yields the protein CSASFSPSGGPFF.

The rearrangement links TRBV12-3 or TRBV12-4 to TRBJ2-7; possibly TRBD1 for D (6 bases). This CDR3 is built from 13 residues. The V and J ends lost 5 bases and 5 bases respectively, with 13 bases between them. CDR3 sequence: CASSLRGRDEQYV. CDR3 bases: TGTGCCAGCAGTCTCAGGGGCCGGGACGAGCAGTACGTC.

This rearrangement joins TRBV7-6 to TRBJ2-5; 13 nucleotides align to TRBD2. The CDR3 covers 16 residues. Germline lookup yields CDR1 SGHVS and CDR2 FNYEAQ. Losses at the gene ends were 4 bases for V and 2 bases for J; bases not matched to a gene: 4. The CDR3 protein is CASSWGTSGDQETQYF. The DNA of the CDR3 is TGTGCCAGCAGCTGGGGGACTAGCGGGGATCAAGAGACCCAGTACTTC.

This clone was observed a handful of times. V is TRBV6-5 and J is TRBJ2-7, with 10 bases matching TRBD1. V lost 6 bases, J lost 2 bases, and 4 bases stayed unmatched. The CDR3 covers 14 residues. CDR1 is MNHEY and CDR2 is SVGAGI in the germline V gene. The CDR3 DNA reads TGTGCCAGCAGGAAGGGACAGGGGACCTACGAGCAGTACTTC. This translates into CASRKGQGTYEQYF.

This sequence joins TRBV19 and TRBJ2-4; perhaps TRBD2 as D (5 bases). CDR3 length equals 17 residues. Germline V gene sequence: CDR1 LNHDA, CDR2 SQIVND (reference sequence). V was clipped by 3 bases and J by 0 bases, with 15 bases between them. CDR3 protein: CASSIYEGSLAKNIQYF. In nucleotides, the CDR3 is TGTGCCAGTAGTATTTACGAGGGATCACTAGCCAAAAACATTCAGTACTTC.

The CDR3 is CASSVALTGELFF. CDR3 DNA: TGTGCCAGCAGCGTTGCGTTAACCGGGGAGCTGTTTTTT. V and J are TRBV9 and TRBJ2-2; no clear D gene. V was pared by 2 bases and J by 5 bases, with 7 bases between. Germline assignment: CDR1 SGDLS and CDR2 YYNGEE. The CDR3 has 13 residues.

This clone has only one observation. The V call is TRBV6-5, the J call TRBJ1-1; TRBD1 agrees at 8 bases. Germline-derived CDR1 and CDR2 are MNHEY and SVGAGI. Trimming cost V 6 bases and J 8 bases; bases outside gene matches: 2. This CDR3 comprises 11 residues. Here the CDR3 reads CASRRDREAFF. The CDR3, as DNA: TGTGCCAGCAGACGGGACAGGGAAGCTTTCTTT.

This chain links TRBV11-2 with TRBJ1-2, with 7 bases fitting TRBD1. Trimming cost V 1 base and J 5 bases; bases outside gene matches: 7. The CDR3 runs 15 residues. Germline loops: CDR1 SGHAT, CDR2 FQNNGV. The CDR3 region has the DNA TGTGCCAGCAGCTTAGGCTCGGGACAGAGATATGGCTACACCTTC. This codes for CASSLGSGQRYGYTF. The variable domain in full, with the rest retrieved from reference TRBV11-2 and TRBJ1-2, is EAGVAQSPRYKIIEKRQSVAFWCNPISGHATLYWYQQILGQGPKLLIQFQNNGVVDDSQLPKDRFSAERLKGVDSTLKIQPAKLEDSAVYLCASSLGSGQRYGYTFGSGTRLTVV.

This clone appeared once. This chain links TRBV29-1 with TRBJ1-1; 10 bases align to TRBD1. The CDR3 has 12 amino acids. V was clipped by 7 bases and J by 5 bases; unmatched bases: 4. Per germline, CDR1 SQVTM and CDR2 ANQGSEA. CDR3 amino acids: CSAGTGATEAFF. CDR3 DNA sequence: TGCAGCGCCGGGACAGGGGCGACTGAAGCTTTCTTT.

This chain uses TRBV9 with TRBJ2-5; 8 nucleotides align to TRBD2. This CDR3 has 16 amino acids. Germline V lookup: CDR1 SGDLS, CDR2 YYNGEE. The trim removed 4 bases at V and 5 bases at J, leaving 13 bases unmatched. CDR3 sequence reads: CASSPMAGGGRETQYF. The CDR3 nucleotides read TGTGCCAGCAGCCCGATGGCCGGGGGGGGCCGGGAGACCCAGTACTTC.

This clone has more than one count but fewer than ten. The V and J genes are TRBV19 and TRBJ1-2; possibly TRBD1 for D (6 bases). The ends were cut back, 4 bases at V and 0 bases at J, with 9 bases in the middle. Germline CDR1 LNHDA, CDR2 SQIVND (reference sequence). The CDR3 sequence is 14 residues long. The CDR3 here is CASSTGTTNYGYTF. In nucleotides, the CDR3 is TGTGCCAGTAGTACAGGGACAACTAACTATGGCTACACCTTC. The variable domain in full, with the rest retrieved from reference TRBV19 and TRBJ1-2, is DGGITQSPKYLFRKEGQNVTLSCEQNLNHDAMYWYRQDPGQGLRLIYYSQIVNDFQKGDIAEGYSVSREKKESFPLTVTSAQKNPTAFYLCASSTGTTNYGYTFGSGTRLTVV.

The chain employs TRBV24-1 and TRBJ1-5; D might be TRBD1 (6 bases). Germline V gene sequence: CDR1 KGHDR, CDR2 SFDVKD. The CDR3 is made up of 16 amino acids. V was shortened by 4 bases and J by 0 bases, with 12 bases between the two germline ends. In nucleotides, the CDR3 is TGTGCCACCAGTGACCAACAGGGAGATAGCAATCAGCCCCAGCATTTT. It encodes CATSDQQGDSNQPQHF.

V gene TRBV6-2 or TRBV6-3 combines with J gene TRBJ1-1; D not certain. CDR1 is MNHEY, CDR2 SVGEGT, per germline. Trimming took 2 bases from V and 5 from J, leaving 12 bases between them. The CDR3 loop spans 14 amino acids. The CDR3 spells CASSYAVSGTEAFF. The CDR3 bases are TGTGCCAGCAGTTACGCAGTCTCGGGGACTGAAGCTTTCTTT.

This rearrangement joins TRBV2 to TRBJ1-6; possible D gene TRBD1, 5 bases. V was cut by 6 bases and J by 3 bases, with 6 bases left in between. Germline CDR1 and CDR2: SNHLY and FYNNEI. CDR3 length equals 13 residues. CDR3 in amino acids: CASRTDYNSPLHF. In DNA form, the CDR3 reads TGTGCCAGCAGGACAGACTATAATTCACCCCTCCACTTT.

The gene calls are TRBV27 and TRBJ1-4, with 7 bases matching TRBD1. Per the germline V gene, CDR1 is MNHEY and CDR2 is SMNVEV (reference sequence). Trimming at V came to 3 bases and at J to 6 bases, leaving 10 bases not matched to a gene. The CDR3 is 16 residues long. The CDR3 nucleotides are TGTGCCAGCAGTTTTGATCCCCGGGACAGCCATGAAAAACTGTTTTTT. This gives the protein CASSFDPRDSHEKLFF.

The rearrangement links TRBV15 to TRBJ2-1; 8 bases are shared with TRBD2. With V trimmed by 3 bases and J by 8 bases, 12 bases remained unmatched. Per germline, CDR1 LNHNV and CDR2 YYDKDF (reference sequence). The CDR3 is made up of 16 amino acids. In nucleotides, the CDR3 is TGTGCCACCAGCAGCCAAACCCCGGGACTAGGAGATGAGCAGTTCTTC. Amino acids: CATSSQTPGLGDEQFF.

V gene TRBV5-1 combines with J gene TRBJ1-2; 7 positions match TRBD1. CDR1 and CDR2 from the germline V gene are SGHRS and YFSETQ. V lost 2 bases and J lost 5; bases outside the gene matches: 3. The CDR3 totals 13 residues. CDR3 region: CASSFGDSYGYTF. CDR3 in DNA: TGCGCCAGCAGCTTCGGGGACAGTTATGGCTACACCTTC.